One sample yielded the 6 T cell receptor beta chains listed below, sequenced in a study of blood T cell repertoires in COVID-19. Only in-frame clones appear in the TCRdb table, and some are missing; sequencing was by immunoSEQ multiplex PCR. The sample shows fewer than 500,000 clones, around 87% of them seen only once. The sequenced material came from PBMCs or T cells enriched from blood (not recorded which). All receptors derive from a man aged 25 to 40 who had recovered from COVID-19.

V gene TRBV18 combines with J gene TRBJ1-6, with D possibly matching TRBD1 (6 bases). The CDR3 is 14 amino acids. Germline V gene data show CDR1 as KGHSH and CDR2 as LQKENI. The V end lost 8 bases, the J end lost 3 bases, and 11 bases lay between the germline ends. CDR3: CASQQDSYNSPLHF. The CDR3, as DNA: TGTGCCAGCCAGCAGGACAGCTATAATTCACCCCTCCACTTT.

The CDR3 protein is CASSVGWLGAAGSGANVLTF. In DNA, the CDR3 is TGTGCCAGCAGTGTTGGCTGGTTAGGGGCAGCCGGCTCTGGGGCCAACGTCCTGACTTTC. This sequence joins TRBV6-1 and TRBJ2-6; D is perhaps TRBD1 (5 bases). CDR1 MNHNS and CDR2 SASEGT come from the germline V gene. The ends were cut back, 4 bases at V and 0 bases at J, with 22 bases in the middle. CDR3 length: 20 amino acids.

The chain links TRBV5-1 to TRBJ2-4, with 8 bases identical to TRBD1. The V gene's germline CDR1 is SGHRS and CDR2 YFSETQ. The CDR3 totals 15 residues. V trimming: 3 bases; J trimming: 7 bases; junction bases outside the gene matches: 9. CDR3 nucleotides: TGCGCCAGCAGCTCTTTACAGGGGGTGGGGAACATTCAGTACTTC. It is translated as CASSSLQGVGNIQYF.

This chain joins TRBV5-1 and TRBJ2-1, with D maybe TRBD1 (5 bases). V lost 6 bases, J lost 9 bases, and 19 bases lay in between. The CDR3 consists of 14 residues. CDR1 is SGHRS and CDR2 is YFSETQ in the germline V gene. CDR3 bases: TGCGCCAGCACCCCCAGGGCCCACAATGGTGAGCAGTTCTTC. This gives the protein CASTPRAHNGEQFF. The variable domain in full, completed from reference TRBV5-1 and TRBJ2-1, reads KAGVTQTPRYLIKTRGQQVTLSCSPISGHRSVSWYQQTPGQGLQFLFEYFSETQRNKGNFPGRFSGRQFSNSRSEMNVSTLELGDSALYLCASTPRAHNGEQFFGPGTRLTVL.

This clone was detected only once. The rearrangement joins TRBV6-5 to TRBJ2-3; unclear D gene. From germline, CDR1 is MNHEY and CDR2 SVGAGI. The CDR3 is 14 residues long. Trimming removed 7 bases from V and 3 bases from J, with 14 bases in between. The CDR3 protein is CASTHREKTDTQYF. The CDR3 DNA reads TGTGCCAGCACCCACCGAGAGAAAACAGATACGCAGTATTTT.

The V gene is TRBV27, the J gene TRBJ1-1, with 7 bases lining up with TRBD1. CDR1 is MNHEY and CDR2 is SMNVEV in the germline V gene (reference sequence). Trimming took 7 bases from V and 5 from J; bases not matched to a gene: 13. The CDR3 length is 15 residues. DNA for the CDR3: TGTGCCAGCAACTTTAAACAGGGGAGGAGTACTGAAGCTTTCTTT. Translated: CASNFKQGRSTEAFF.